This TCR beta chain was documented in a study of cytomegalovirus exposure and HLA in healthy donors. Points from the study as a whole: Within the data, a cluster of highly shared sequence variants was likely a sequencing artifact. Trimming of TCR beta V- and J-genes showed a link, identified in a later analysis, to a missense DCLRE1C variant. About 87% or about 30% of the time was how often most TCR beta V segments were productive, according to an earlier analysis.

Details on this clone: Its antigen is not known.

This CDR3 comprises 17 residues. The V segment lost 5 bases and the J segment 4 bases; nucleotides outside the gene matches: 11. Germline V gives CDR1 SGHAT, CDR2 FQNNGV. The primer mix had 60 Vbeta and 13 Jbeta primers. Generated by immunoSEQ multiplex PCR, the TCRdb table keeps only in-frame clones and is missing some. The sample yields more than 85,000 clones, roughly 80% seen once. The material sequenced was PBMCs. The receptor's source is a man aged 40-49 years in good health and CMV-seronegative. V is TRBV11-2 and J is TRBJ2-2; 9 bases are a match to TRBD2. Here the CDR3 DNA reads TGTGCCAGCAGCCCAAGGACTGGCGGGAGGGCCACCGGGGAGCTGTTTTTT. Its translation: CASSPRTGGRATGELFF.